The present entry profiles one T cell receptor (beta chain) with its context. Its cognate antigen has yet to be identified. No much larger clonotype is one base removed from it; base qualities were not supplied. CDR1 is given as MDHEN and CDR2 as SYDVKM, both from the germline V gene. From its cysteine to its phenylalanine, the CDR3 spans 17 amino acids. Just CDR3 DNA is preserved here, 51 bases in frame from base 1. V is trimmed back by 4 bases and J by 0 bases, and the junction contains 7 bases that no gene match accounts for. In the paper's terms, the time point label means: cycle 1 day 1 (C1D1), immediately before nivolumab initiation. Relapse after autologous stem cell transplantation had occurred in all trial patients, and cohorts A, B and C were distinguished by prior brentuximab vedotin exposure. A total of around 59 patients with relapsed/refractory classical Hodgkin lymphoma made up the trial cohort, and each patient's best overall response was complete response, partial response or progressive disease. In the multi-cohort phase II CheckMate 205 trial, trial patients received single-agent nivolumab. An independent review committee assessed best overall response by applying the 2007 International Working Group response criteria. PBMCs from the trial were collected at three points: immediately before nivolumab initiation (C1D1), and during therapy at cycle 2 day 1 and cycle 4 day 1. Peripheral blood was collected in 8 mL Vacutainer Cell Preparation Tubes, from which PBMCs were isolated by centrifugation and then cryopreserved.

The data were obtained in a study of PD-1 blockade in classical Hodgkin lymphoma (dated by TCRdb to about 2020). Notes on the research overall: Nivolumab dosing was 3 mg/kg intravenously every 2 weeks, continuing until either disease progression or unacceptable toxicity. To define a peripheral blood immune signature of response to PD-1 blockade in classical Hodgkin lymphoma, the study combined TCR beta sequencing with CyTOF.

Beyond this particular receptor, the publication reports: The study was restricted to a single clinical trial cohort, and the causes of repertoire differences, possibly disease activity or prior therapy, were left undefined. Trial patients with a complete response had baseline diversity similar to that of newly diagnosed patients, while partial responders and progressors had significantly lower diversity. Baseline TCR diversity was reported to be lower in newly diagnosed patients than in healthy donors and to be lower still in relapsed/refractory patients. Lower diversity was seen in patients whose nivolumab began less than 1 year after ASCT, and these patients were left out of later analyses so that immune reconstitution would not confound the results. CD4+ but not CD8+ TCR diversity rose significantly by C4D1 (p=0.0027 vs p=0.16), most apparent in complete responders (p=0.02).

The Qiagen DNeasy kit was used to extract genomic DNA both from unsorted PBMCs and from the negatively selected CD4+ and CD8+ fractions. TCR beta CDR3 regions were subjected to amplification by immunoSEQ multiplex PCR with primers that anneal to V and J segments. Amplification bias was minimized using a synthetic immune receptor repertoire, and residual bias was removed computationally after sequencing. The original methods were these. Repertoire diversity was quantified as the Shannon entropy index using custom Python scripts. Unsorted, CD4+ and CD8+ repertoires were analyzed separately, except for combined analyses in which CD4+ and CD8+ sequences were merged in silico. Clonal expansion was defined as at least a 2-fold frequency increase after treatment relative to C1D1, with a pseudocount of 0.5 for undetected baseline clones. Clones with 0 or 1 copy at C1D1 were defined as singleton clones, while clones with 2 or more copies were defined as non-singleton clones. Clones expanded in unsorted samples were labelled as CD4+, CD8+ or unknown by matching protein sequences in sorted samples from the same patient. Wilcoxon tests were applied to paired samples to test diversity changes from C1D1 to C4D1. Not all clones reach the TCRdb copy of this immuneACCESS table, which keeps in-frame sequences only. Checked studies attribute under half of the gap to unresolved V genes and leave the rest unexplained. V, J and clone size are taken as reported in that table, and D and trimming were inferred from the DNA itself. The sample contains 55,000 to 75,000 clones, roughly 91% of them found a single time. 8% of the sample is held by the ten biggest clonotypes.

The V gene is TRBV28 and the J gene is TRBJ2-5, with TRBD2 identical over 11 junction bases. The sequence derives from a human donor with classical Hodgkin lymphoma. The starting material was peripheral blood mononuclear cells (PBMCs), obtained at baseline. The DNA is TGTGCCAGCAGTTCAGGGACTAGCGGAATGTACCAAGAGACCCAGTACTTC. Its coded protein is CASSSGTSGMYQETQYF. The variable domain in full, with residues beyond the CDR3 obtained from the reference TRBV28 and TRBJ2-5 genes, is DVKVTQSSRYLVKRTGEKVFLECVQDMDHENMFWYRQDPGLGLRLIYFSYDVKMKEKGDIPEGYSVSREKKERFSLILESASTNQTSMYLCASSSGTSGMYQETQYFGPGTRLLVL.